This TCR beta chain is drawn from a study of type 1 regulatory T cells. Background on the study: This in vitro CD4 product, T-allo10, is enriched for Tr1 cells and alloantigen-specific.

TCRdb fed the reads into MiXCR, producing one record per CDR3 protein. The sample has about 14,000 distinct CDR3 sequences, roughly 13% seen once; the top ten hold 15%. This clonotype was counted ten times or more. The antigen is not known. V lost 4 bases, J lost 1 base, and 4 bases lay in between. CDR1 is LNHNV, CDR2 YYDKDF, per germline (reference sequence). CDR3 length: 13 amino acids. The genes are TRBV15 and TRBJ2-2; D unclear. The specimen was cultured T cells, either the whole culture or a sorted T cell fraction (not recorded which). The sequence derives from a human donor in good health. As DNA, the CDR3 is TGTGCCACCAGCATCCAGAACACCGGGGAGCTGTTTTTT. It yields the protein CATSIQNTGELFF. Full variable domain (rest looked up from reference TRBV15 and TRBJ2-2): DAMVIQNPRYQVTQFGKPVTLSCSQTLNHNVMYWYQQKSSQAPKLLFHYYDKDFNNEADTPDNFQSRRPNTSFCFLDIRSPGLGDTAMYLCATSIQNTGELFFGEGSRLTVL.